The 5 T cell receptor beta chains given below trace back to one sample, sequenced in a study of blood T cell repertoires in COVID-19. TCRdb's table, derived via immunoSEQ multiplex PCR, lists solely in-frame clones and lacks some. The sample gives 100,000 to 150,000 clones, 75% to 90% of which show up once; 4.3% is in the top ten. Sequenced input: peripheral blood. These receptors originate from a man between 60 and 75 years old with COVID-19, enrolled during active disease.

This chain joins TRBV7-8 and TRBJ1-5; no clear D. CDR1 SGHVS and CDR2 FQNEAQ come from the germline V gene. The V and J ends lost 5 bases and 6 bases respectively, with 17 bases between them. This CDR3 is 15 amino acids long. CDR3 region: CASSRRFGSGQPQHF. The DNA of the CDR3 is TGTGCCAGCAGCCGGCGATTTGGGTCGGGTCAGCCCCAGCATTTT.

V is TRBV19 and J is TRBJ1-4, with a weak D call TRBD1 (5 bases). This CDR3 is 13 amino acids long. Trimming removed 8 bases from V and 3 bases from J, with 10 bases in between. In germline, CDR1 is LNHDA, CDR2 SQIVND (reference sequence). CDR3 nucleotides: TGTGCCAGTCATAGGGGCCCTAATGAAAAACTGTTTTTT. Translation gives CASHRGPNEKLFF.

The chain is built from TRBV11-3 and TRBJ1-1, with TRBD1 matching 11 bases. Losses at the gene ends were 5 bases for V and 0 bases for J; bases not matched to a gene: 8. This CDR3 has 17 amino acids. Germline V CDR1 and CDR2: SGHNT, YENEEA. The CDR3 loop is CASSRGTGGVMNTEAFF. The CDR3 DNA sequence: TGTGCCAGCAGCCGAGGGACAGGGGGAGTAATGAACACTGAAGCTTTCTTT.

This chain links TRBV29-1 with TRBJ2-6; tentative D call: TRBD1 (6 bases). The CDR3 covers 13 residues. The germline V gene encodes CDR1 SQVTM and CDR2 ANQGSEA. The V gene lost 6 bases and the J gene lost 3 bases, with 9 bases spanning the gap. The CDR3 bases are TGCAGCGTCCGGACAGATGGGGCCAACGTCCTGACTTTC. Translated, it gives CSVRTDGANVLTF.

The chain employs TRBV27 and TRBJ2-5; 9 bases are a match to TRBD2. The CDR3 is 13 residues long. V lost 2 bases, J lost 7 bases, and 2 bases stayed unmatched. The V gene's germline CDR1 is MNHEY and CDR2 SMNVEV (reference sequence). The CDR3 loop reads CASSLDSGGTQYF. In DNA form, the CDR3 reads TGTGCCAGCAGTTTAGATAGCGGGGGGACCCAGTACTTC.